These T cell receptor beta chains were read from a single sample in a study of T cells in Graves' hyperthyroidism and ophthalmopathy. TCRdb reprocessed the multiplex PCR reads via MiXCR and lists one record per CDR3 protein. The sample includes around 300,000 distinct CDR3 sequences, around 20% of them seen just once. The sequenced sample consisted of blood. Receptor source: a man aged 25 to 45 with Graves' ophthalmopathy. Both conserved end residues are part of each CDR3. D genes are given only for firm matches. Where a row states a size, it is once, few, many or the class of an expanded clone; other rows omit it.

j_call: TRBJ1-5; v_call: TRBV12-5; clone_size: few; d_call: NA; cdr3_nt: TGTGCTAGTGGTTTGGGCGGGAGGTCCAGCAATCAGCCCCAGCATTTT; cdr3_aa: CASGLGGRSSNQPQHF
j_call: TRBJ2-3; v_call: TRBV4-1; clone_size: NA; d_call: NA; cdr3_nt: TGCGCCAGCAGCGCTTCTAGCCACAGCACAGATACGCAGTATTTT; cdr3_aa: CASSASSHSTDTQYF
j_call: TRBJ1-5; v_call: TRBV28; clone_size: NA; d_call: NA; cdr3_nt: TGTGCCAGCAGTTTTGAGAGTCTTGGATCCCAGCTTAGCAATCAGCCCCAGCATTTT; cdr3_aa: CASSFESLGSQLSNQPQHF
j_call: TRBJ1-3; v_call: TRBV6-5; clone_size: NA; d_call: NA; cdr3_nt: TGTGCCAGCAGTTACTACTCGGCAGGGTCTGGAAACACCATATATTTT; cdr3_aa: CASSYYSAGSGNTIYF
j_call: TRBJ2-1; v_call: TRBV7-6; clone_size: few; d_call: TRBD1; cdr3_nt: TGTGCCAGCAGCTTAGCGCGACAGGGGGGGGGGAATGAGCAGTTCTTC; cdr3_aa: CASSLARQGGGNEQFF
j_call: TRBJ2-3; v_call: TRBV20-1; clone_size: NA; d_call: NA; cdr3_nt: TGCAGTGCTAGAGCAGAGGGGTTCGGAGATACGCAGTATTTT; cdr3_aa: CSARAEGFGDTQYF
j_call: TRBJ2-3; v_call: TRBV12-3/TRBV12-4; clone_size: many; d_call: NA; cdr3_nt: TGTGCCAGCAGACCACAGGGTCGCGTATCAGATACGCAGTATTTT; cdr3_aa: CASRPQGRVSDTQYF
j_call: TRBJ1-2; v_call: TRBV19; clone_size: NA; d_call: NA; cdr3_nt: TGTGCCAGTAGTATGCGGGGGCAGCCTTCTAACTATGGCTACACCTTC; cdr3_aa: CASSMRGQPSNYGYTF
j_call: TRBJ2-2; v_call: TRBV19; clone_size: NA; d_call: TRBD2; cdr3_nt: TGTGCCAGTAGTCTCCGGACTAGCGGGAGGGTAGGGACCGGGGAGCTGTTTTTT; cdr3_aa: CASSLRTSGRVGTGELFF
j_call: TRBJ2-3; v_call: TRBV15; clone_size: NA; d_call: TRBD2; cdr3_nt: TGTGCCACCAGCAGAGGACTAGCGACAGATACGCAGTATTTT; cdr3_aa: CATSRGLATDTQYF
j_call: TRBJ1-5; v_call: TRBV6-1; clone_size: few; d_call: TRBD1; cdr3_nt: TGTGCCAGCAGCTTTACAGGGACAGCCAGCAATCAGCCCCAGCATTTT; cdr3_aa: CASSFTGTASNQPQHF
j_call: TRBJ2-7; v_call: TRBV27; clone_size: NA; d_call: TRBD1; cdr3_nt: TGTGCCAGCAGTTCTTCCGACGGGACAGACGACCAGTACTTC; cdr3_aa: CASSSSDGTDDQYF
j_call: TRBJ2-2; v_call: TRBV3-1; clone_size: NA; d_call: TRBD2; cdr3_nt: TGTGCCAGCAGCCAAGTAGGGACTACTAACACCGGGGAGCTGTTTTTT; cdr3_aa: CASSQVGTTNTGELFF
j_call: TRBJ2-2; v_call: TRBV5-5; clone_size: NA; d_call: NA; cdr3_nt: TGTGCCAGCAGCTTGGGCCCCACCGAGGAGCTGTTTTTT; cdr3_aa: CASSLGPTEELFF
j_call: TRBJ2-2; v_call: TRBV4-2; clone_size: NA; d_call: TRBD2; cdr3_nt: TGTGCCAGCAGCCAGCCCCCGACTAGCGACCACACCGGGGAGCTGTTTTTT; cdr3_aa: CASSQPPTSDHTGELFF
j_call: TRBJ2-1; v_call: TRBV24-1; clone_size: few; d_call: TRBD1; cdr3_nt: TGTGCCACCAGAGGACAGGGGTACGATGAGCAGTTCTTC; cdr3_aa: CATRGQGYDEQFF
j_call: TRBJ2-1; v_call: TRBV20-1; clone_size: many; d_call: TRBD2; cdr3_nt: TGCAGTGCTATGAGCGGGACCGGGACCACCTACAATGAGCAGTTCTTC; cdr3_aa: CSAMSGTGTTYNEQFF
j_call: TRBJ2-1; v_call: TRBV29-1; clone_size: NA; d_call: TRBD1; cdr3_nt: TGCAGCGTCCCCGGGACAGGACCTTACAATGAGCAGTTCTTC; cdr3_aa: CSVPGTGPYNEQFF
j_call: TRBJ2-2; v_call: TRBV3-1; clone_size: many; d_call: TRBD2; cdr3_nt: TGTGCCAGCAGCCATCATGGTCTAGCGGGAGGCCAGAACACCGGGGAGCTGTTTTTT; cdr3_aa: CASSHHGLAGGQNTGELFF
j_call: TRBJ2-1; v_call: TRBV28; clone_size: many; d_call: NA; cdr3_nt: TGTGCCAGCGAAACTTCGGGGGAGCAGTTCTTC; cdr3_aa: CASETSGEQFF
j_call: TRBJ2-1; v_call: TRBV28; clone_size: many; d_call: NA; cdr3_nt: TGTGCCAGCAGTTCTCAACAGGGAATATCCTACAATGAGCAGTTCTTC; cdr3_aa: CASSSQQGISYNEQFF
j_call: TRBJ2-7; v_call: TRBV7-6; clone_size: NA; d_call: TRBD1; cdr3_nt: TGTGCCAGCAGTTACAGGGGGGATAGCCTATACGAGCAGTACTTC; cdr3_aa: CASSYRGDSLYEQYF
j_call: TRBJ2-3; v_call: TRBV11-3; clone_size: many; d_call: NA; cdr3_nt: TGTGCCAGCAGCTTTGCGGGACCCCCGGGAGATACGCAGTATTTT; cdr3_aa: CASSFAGPPGDTQYF
j_call: TRBJ2-7; v_call: TRBV5-1; clone_size: NA; d_call: TRBD1; cdr3_nt: TGCGCCAGCAGCTTGGCCCCGGGACAGGGTTCCTACGAGCAGTACTTC; cdr3_aa: CASSLAPGQGSYEQYF
j_call: TRBJ2-5; v_call: TRBV6-1; clone_size: NA; d_call: TRBD2; cdr3_nt: TGTGCCAGCAGCAGACTAGCGGGAGCCGTACAAGAGACCCAGTACTTC; cdr3_aa: CASSRLAGAVQETQYF
j_call: TRBJ1-5; v_call: TRBV2; clone_size: NA; d_call: TRBD1; cdr3_nt: TGTGCCAGCAGCACAGGGGGCGCCGGCCAGCCCCAGCATTTT; cdr3_aa: CASSTGGAGQPQHF
j_call: TRBJ2-2; v_call: TRBV5-1; clone_size: few; d_call: NA; cdr3_nt: TGCGCCAGCAGCTTGAGCTCAGGCCTCACCGGGGAGCTGTTTTTT; cdr3_aa: CASSLSSGLTGELFF
j_call: TRBJ2-2; v_call: TRBV5-1; clone_size: many; d_call: NA; cdr3_nt: TGCGCCAGCAGCTTGGACAGATCCTACACCGGGGAGCTGTTTTTT; cdr3_aa: CASSLDRSYTGELFF
j_call: TRBJ2-1; v_call: TRBV11-2; clone_size: many; d_call: NA; cdr3_nt: TGTGCCAGCAGCCCAGGACTGGAAAGTTCTGAGCAGTTCTTC; cdr3_aa: CASSPGLESSEQFF
j_call: TRBJ1-2; v_call: TRBV18; clone_size: NA; d_call: NA; cdr3_nt: TGTGCCAGCTCACCACCAGGACAGCAGTATGGCTACACCTTC; cdr3_aa: CASSPPGQQYGYTF
j_call: TRBJ1-4; v_call: TRBV27; clone_size: NA; d_call: NA; cdr3_nt: TGTGCCAGCAGTCCTGACCTGGGTGAAAAACTGTTTTTT; cdr3_aa: CASSPDLGEKLFF
j_call: TRBJ1-1; v_call: TRBV6-5; clone_size: few; d_call: NA; cdr3_nt: TGTGCCAGCAGTTACGGAGGGCACGGTGAAGCTTTCTTT; cdr3_aa: CASSYGGHGEAFF
j_call: TRBJ1-2; v_call: TRBV3-1; clone_size: NA; d_call: NA; cdr3_nt: TGTGCCAGCAGCCAAGCCAGGGGCTATGGCTACACCTTC; cdr3_aa: CASSQARGYGYTF
j_call: TRBJ2-1; v_call: TRBV11-2; clone_size: NA; d_call: NA; cdr3_nt: TGTGCCAGCAGCTTCCCTGCAGCGGGCACCTACAATGAGCAGTTCTTC; cdr3_aa: CASSFPAAGTYNEQFF
j_call: TRBJ1-5; v_call: TRBV7-8; clone_size: few; d_call: NA; cdr3_nt: TGTGCCAGCAGCTTAGGAGGCTACAATCAGCCCCAGCATTTT; cdr3_aa: CASSLGGYNQPQHF
j_call: TRBJ2-1; v_call: TRBV24-1; clone_size: few; d_call: TRBD2; cdr3_nt: TGTGCCACCAAGGGGAGCGGGACGCACTCCTACAATGAGCAGTTCTTC; cdr3_aa: CATKGSGTHSYNEQFF
j_call: TRBJ2-7; v_call: TRBV24-1; clone_size: NA; d_call: TRBD2; cdr3_nt: TGTGCCACCAGTGACCCTAGCGGCCCCTACGAGCAGTACTTC; cdr3_aa: CATSDPSGPYEQYF
j_call: TRBJ2-3; v_call: TRBV15; clone_size: few; d_call: TRBD1; cdr3_nt: TGTGCCACCAGCAGTGCGCGACAGGGGCTGACAGATACGCAGTATTTT; cdr3_aa: CATSSARQGLTDTQYF
j_call: TRBJ2-2; v_call: TRBV5-5; clone_size: NA; d_call: TRBD2; cdr3_nt: TGTGCCAGCAGCTCACCTCTCGGACTAGCGGGGGCCCGGAGGGGGGAGCTGTTTTTT; cdr3_aa: CASSSPLGLAGARRGELFF
j_call: TRBJ2-5; v_call: TRBV7-9; clone_size: few; d_call: TRBD1; cdr3_nt: TGTGCCAGCAGCCCAATAATCGGACAGGGTCTATGGCAAGAGACCCAGTACTTC; cdr3_aa: CASSPIIGQGLWQETQYF
j_call: TRBJ2-7; v_call: TRBV7-9; clone_size: few; d_call: TRBD1; cdr3_nt: TGTGCCAGCAGCCCGCGGGACAGGATGACCAACGAGCAGTACTTC; cdr3_aa: CASSPRDRMTNEQYF
j_call: TRBJ2-5; v_call: TRBV24-1; clone_size: many; d_call: TRBD2; cdr3_nt: TGTGCCACCAGTGACCAAGCGGGAGTACCCCAAGAGACCCAGTACTTC; cdr3_aa: CATSDQAGVPQETQYF